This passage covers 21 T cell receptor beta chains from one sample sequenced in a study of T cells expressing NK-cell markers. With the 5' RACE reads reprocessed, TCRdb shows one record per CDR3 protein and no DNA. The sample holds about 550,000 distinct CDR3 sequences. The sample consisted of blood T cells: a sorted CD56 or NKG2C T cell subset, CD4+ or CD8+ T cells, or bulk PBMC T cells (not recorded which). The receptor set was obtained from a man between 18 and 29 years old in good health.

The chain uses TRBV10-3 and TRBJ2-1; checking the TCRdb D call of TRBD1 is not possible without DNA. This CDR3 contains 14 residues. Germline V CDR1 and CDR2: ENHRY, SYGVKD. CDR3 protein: CAISESRDTNEQFF.

This CDR3 is CATSARFGYGYTF. This chain uses TRBV15 with TRBJ1-2; absent DNA, TCRdb's TRBD1 call cannot be checked. This CDR3 has 13 amino acids. Germline loops: CDR1 LNHNV, CDR2 YYDKDF (reference sequence).

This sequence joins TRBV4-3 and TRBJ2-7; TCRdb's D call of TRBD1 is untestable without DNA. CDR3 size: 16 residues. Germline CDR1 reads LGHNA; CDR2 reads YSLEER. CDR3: CASSPETGTGVGEQYF.

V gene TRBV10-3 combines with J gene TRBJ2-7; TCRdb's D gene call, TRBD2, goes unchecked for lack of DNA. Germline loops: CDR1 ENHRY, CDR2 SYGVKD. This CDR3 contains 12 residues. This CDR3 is CAIRKASGRLYF.

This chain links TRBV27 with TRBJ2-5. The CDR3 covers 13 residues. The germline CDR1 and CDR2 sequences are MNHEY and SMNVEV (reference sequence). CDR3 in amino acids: CASSFRRSETQYF.

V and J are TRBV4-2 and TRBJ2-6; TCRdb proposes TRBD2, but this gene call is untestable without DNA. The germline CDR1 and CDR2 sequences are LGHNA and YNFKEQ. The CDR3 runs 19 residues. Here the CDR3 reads CASSQNGETDGPGANVLTF.

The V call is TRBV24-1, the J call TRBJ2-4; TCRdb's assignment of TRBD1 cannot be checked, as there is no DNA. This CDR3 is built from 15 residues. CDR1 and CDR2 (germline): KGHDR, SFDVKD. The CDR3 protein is CATSDGTWGKNIQYF.

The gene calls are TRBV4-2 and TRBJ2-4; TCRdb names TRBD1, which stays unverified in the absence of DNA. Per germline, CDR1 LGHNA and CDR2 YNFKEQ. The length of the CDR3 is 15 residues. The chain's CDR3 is CASSQGATVRNIQYF.

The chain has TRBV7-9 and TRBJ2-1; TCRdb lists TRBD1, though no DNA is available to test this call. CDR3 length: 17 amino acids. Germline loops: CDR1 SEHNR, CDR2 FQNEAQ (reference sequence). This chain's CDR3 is CASSSGDRTKLQNEQFF. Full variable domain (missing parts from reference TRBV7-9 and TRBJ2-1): DTGVSQNPRHKITKRGQNVTFRCDPISEHNRLYWYRQTLGQGPEFLTYFQNEAQLEKSRLLSDRFSAERPKGSFSTLEIQRTEQGDSAMYLCASSSGDRTKLQNEQFFGPGTRLTVL.

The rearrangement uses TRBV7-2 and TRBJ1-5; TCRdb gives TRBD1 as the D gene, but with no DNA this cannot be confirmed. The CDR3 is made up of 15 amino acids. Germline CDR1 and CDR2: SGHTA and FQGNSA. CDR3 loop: CARRTGDYSNQPQHF.

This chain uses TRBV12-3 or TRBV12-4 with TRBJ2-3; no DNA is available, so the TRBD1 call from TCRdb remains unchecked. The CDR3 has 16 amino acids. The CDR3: CASSLGQGRTGDTQYF.

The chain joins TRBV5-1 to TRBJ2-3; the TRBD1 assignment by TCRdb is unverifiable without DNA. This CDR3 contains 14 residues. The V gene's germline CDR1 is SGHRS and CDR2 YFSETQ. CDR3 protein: CASSLAGPTSTQYF.

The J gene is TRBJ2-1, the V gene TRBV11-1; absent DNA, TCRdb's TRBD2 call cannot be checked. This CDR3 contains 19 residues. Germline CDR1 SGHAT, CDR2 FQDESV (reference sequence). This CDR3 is CASSLAIGASGRAYNEQFF.

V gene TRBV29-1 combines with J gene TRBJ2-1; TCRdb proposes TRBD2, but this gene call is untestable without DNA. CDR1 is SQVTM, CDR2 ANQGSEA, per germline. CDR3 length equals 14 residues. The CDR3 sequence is CSDKRRSSYNEQFF.

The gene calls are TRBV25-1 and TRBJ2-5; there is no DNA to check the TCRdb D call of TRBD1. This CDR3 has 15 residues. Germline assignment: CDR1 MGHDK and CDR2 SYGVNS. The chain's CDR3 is CASSQTGVHQETQYF.

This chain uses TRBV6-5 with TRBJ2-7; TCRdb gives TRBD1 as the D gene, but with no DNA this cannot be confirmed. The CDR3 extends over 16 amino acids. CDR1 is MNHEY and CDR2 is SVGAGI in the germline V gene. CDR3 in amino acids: CASSYPGLGRSYEQYF.

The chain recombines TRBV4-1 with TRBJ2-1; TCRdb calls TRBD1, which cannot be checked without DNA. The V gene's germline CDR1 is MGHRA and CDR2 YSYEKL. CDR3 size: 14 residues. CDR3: CASSQVAGTDEQFF.

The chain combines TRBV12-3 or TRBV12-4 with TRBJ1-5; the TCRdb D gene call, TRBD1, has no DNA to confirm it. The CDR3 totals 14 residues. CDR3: CASSATGGGQPQHF.

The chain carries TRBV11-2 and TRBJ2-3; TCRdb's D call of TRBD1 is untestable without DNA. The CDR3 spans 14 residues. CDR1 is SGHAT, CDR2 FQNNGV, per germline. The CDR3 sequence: CASSQAAGDGTQYF.

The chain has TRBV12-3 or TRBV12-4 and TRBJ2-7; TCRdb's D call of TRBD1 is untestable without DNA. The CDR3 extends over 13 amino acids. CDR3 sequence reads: CASSRDRWNEQYF.

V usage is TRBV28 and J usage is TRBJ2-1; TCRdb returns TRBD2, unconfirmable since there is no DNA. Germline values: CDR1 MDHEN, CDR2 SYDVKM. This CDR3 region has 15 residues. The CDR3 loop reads CASSMGLATHNEQFF.